These T cell receptor beta chains were read from a single sample in a study of persistence of HIV-infected CD4 T cells. These receptors are not linked to any known antigen. Some clones are missing from TCRdb's copy, which holds only in-frame ones; the method was immunoSEQ multiplex PCR. The sample records more than 30,000 clones, about four fifths being singletons. The sequenced sample was CD4+ T cells sorted from PBMCs after approximately 20-hour stimulation, obtained from a patient who received antiretroviral therapy. The source of these receptors is an adult woman with HIV who was CMV-seropositive. CDR3s include the opening cysteine and the closing phenylalanine or tryptophan. D genes are given only for firm matches.

len	v_gene	d_gene	CDR3aa
15	TRBV4-3	.	CASSQDESGRGGYTF
15	TRBV5-4	.	CASSLQGRHLNEQFF
14	TRBV5-4	.	CASSSTGSYNEQFF
13	TRBV12-3/TRBV12-4	TRBD1	CASSFRGREKLFF
15	TRBV6-5	TRBD2	CASLGRALNTGELFF
14	TRBV2	.	CASSELVSSYGYTF
16	TRBV14	.	CASSQLASFSGNTIYF
14	TRBV9	.	CASSYGGVGQPQHF
16	TRBV5-8	TRBD1	CASRKQRTGEALEQYF
15	TRBV6-5	.	CASRTGVTGGYGYTF
14	TRBV24-1	.	CATSEGTPNQPQHF
17	TRBV5-1	TRBD2	CASSKTSGAGRSYEQYF
18	TRBV7-6	.	CASSLAGVREPYNSPLHF
15	TRBV30	.	CAWSGGQSSGNTIYF
14	TRBV9	.	CASSLTGPPDTQYF
17	TRBV28	.	CASSPWVGRRTQETQYF
18	TRBV19	.	CASSIPIVGLGANYGYTF
15	TRBV5-5	.	CASSPNTDGTYGYTF
16	TRBV18	TRBD1	CASSPQGAAMNTEAFF
15	TRBV9	.	CASSAGAVTSYEQYF
15	TRBV7-8	.	CASSSSWAGRTEAFF
14	TRBV6-5	TRBD1	CASNPDRGIGELFF
19	TRBV21-1	.	CASSKERTGNLWGIETQYF
16	TRBV14	TRBD2	CASSQVPGRKTDTQYF
16	TRBV4-1	.	CASSQAQGGGSDTQYF
16	TRBV5-1	.	CASSWDTVGSGNTIYF
15	TRBV2	.	CASSEDRAYNGELFF
15	TRBV18	.	CASSPVRGLGDTQYF
15	TRBV7-9	TRBD2	CASSPGLAGVDEQYF
15	TRBV7-8	.	CASSQSPATNEKLFF
18	TRBV7-9	.	CASSLGGRGRRGTDTQYF
17	TRBV6-4	.	CASSDSRGGSSYNEQFF
15	TRBV7-8	.	CASSLDSGVNTEAFF
14	TRBV30	.	CAWSGPGGRQPQHF
15	TRBV10-3	TRBD1	CAISGRDRSSYEQYF
13	TRBV10-1	TRBD2	CASASGGSWEQYF
15	TRBV27	TRBD1	CASSRDRGLREKLFF
13	TRBV2	TRBD1	CASSEEGARGYTF
16	TRBV7-9	.	CASSTHLGGSYNEQFF
14	TRBV9	.	CASSVRVIGTEAFF
12	TRBV11-3	.	CASSPKAYEQYF
17	TRBV6-1	.	CASSDYLFGQAVGEQYF